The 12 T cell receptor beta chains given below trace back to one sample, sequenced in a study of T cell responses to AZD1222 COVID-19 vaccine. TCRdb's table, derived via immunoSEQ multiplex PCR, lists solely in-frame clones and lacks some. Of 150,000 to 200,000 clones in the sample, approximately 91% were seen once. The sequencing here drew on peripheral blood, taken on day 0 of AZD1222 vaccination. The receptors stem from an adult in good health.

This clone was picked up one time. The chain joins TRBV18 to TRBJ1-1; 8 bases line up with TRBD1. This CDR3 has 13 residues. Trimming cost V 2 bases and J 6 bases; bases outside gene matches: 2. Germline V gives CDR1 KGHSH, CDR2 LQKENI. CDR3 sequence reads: CASSPTGGSEAFF. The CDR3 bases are TGTGCCAGCTCACCAACAGGGGGTTCTGAAGCTTTCTTT.

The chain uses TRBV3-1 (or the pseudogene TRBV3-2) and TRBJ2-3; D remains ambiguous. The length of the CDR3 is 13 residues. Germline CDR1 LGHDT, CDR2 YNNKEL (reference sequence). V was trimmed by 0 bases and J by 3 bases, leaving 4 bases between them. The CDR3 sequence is CASSQDRTDTQYF. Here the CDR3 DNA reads TGTGCCAGCAGCCAAGATCGAACAGATACGCAGTATTTT.

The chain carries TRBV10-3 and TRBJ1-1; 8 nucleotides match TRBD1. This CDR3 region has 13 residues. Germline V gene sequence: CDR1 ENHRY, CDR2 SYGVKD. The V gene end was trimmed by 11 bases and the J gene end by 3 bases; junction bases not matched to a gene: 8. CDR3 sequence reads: CAVTGVGDTEAFF. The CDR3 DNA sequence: TGTGCCGTGACAGGGGTAGGTGACACTGAAGCTTTCTTT.

DNA of the CDR3: TGTGCCAGTAGTGTCCAGGGAGGCGAGCAGTACTTC. Amino acid sequence: CASSVQGGEQYF. The V gene is TRBV19, the J gene TRBJ2-7; TRBD2 is a possible D gene (6 bases). The CDR3 is made up of 12 amino acids. Germline V gene lookup returns CDR1 LNHDA and CDR2 SQIVND (reference sequence). V shed 5 bases and J shed 6 bases, with 11 bases lying between them.

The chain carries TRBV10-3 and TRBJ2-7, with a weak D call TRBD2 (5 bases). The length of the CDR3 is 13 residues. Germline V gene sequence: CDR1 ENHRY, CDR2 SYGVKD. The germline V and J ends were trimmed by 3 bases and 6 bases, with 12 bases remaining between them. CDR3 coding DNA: TGTGCCATCAGTGAACCTAGCACGGTCGAGCAGTACTTC. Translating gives CAISEPSTVEQYF.

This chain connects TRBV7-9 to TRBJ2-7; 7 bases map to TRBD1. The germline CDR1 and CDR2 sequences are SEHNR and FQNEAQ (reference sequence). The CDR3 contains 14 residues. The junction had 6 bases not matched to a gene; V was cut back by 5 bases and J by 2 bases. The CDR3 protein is CASSLRGNPYEQYF. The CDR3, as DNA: TGTGCCAGCAGCCTCAGGGGGAACCCCTACGAGCAGTACTTC.

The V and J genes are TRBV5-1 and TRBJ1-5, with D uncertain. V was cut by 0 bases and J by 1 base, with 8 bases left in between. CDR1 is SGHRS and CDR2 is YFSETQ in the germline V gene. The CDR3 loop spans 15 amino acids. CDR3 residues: CASSLEPGSNQPQHF. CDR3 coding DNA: TGCGCCAGCAGCTTGGAGCCGGGGAGCAATCAGCCCCAGCATTTT.

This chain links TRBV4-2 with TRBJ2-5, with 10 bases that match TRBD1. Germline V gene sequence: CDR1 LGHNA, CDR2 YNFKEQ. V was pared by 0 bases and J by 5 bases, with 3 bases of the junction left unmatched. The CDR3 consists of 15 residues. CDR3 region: CASSQETGGGETQYF. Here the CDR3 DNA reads TGTGCCAGCAGCCAAGAGACAGGGGGCGGTGAGACCCAGTACTTC.

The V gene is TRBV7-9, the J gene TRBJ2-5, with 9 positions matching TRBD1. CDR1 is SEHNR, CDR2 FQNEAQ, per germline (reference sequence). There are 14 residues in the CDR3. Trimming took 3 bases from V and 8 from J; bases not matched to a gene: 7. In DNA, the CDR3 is TGTGCCAGCAGCTTCGTCCGGGACAGGGAAACCCAGTACTTC. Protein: CASSFVRDRETQYF.

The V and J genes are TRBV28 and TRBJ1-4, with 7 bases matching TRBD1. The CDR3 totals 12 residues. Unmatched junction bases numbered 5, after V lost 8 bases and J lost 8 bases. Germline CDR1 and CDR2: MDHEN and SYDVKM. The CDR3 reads CASVTTGEKLFF. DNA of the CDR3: TGTGCCAGCGTCACGACAGGGGAAAAACTGTTTTTT.

CDR3 nucleotides: TGTGCCTGGAGTGTAAGGGCAAGTCTTAAATCGGTTTACGAGCAGTACTTC. Its protein product is CAWSVRASLKSVYEQYF. The J gene is TRBJ2-7, the V gene TRBV30; D unclear. The CDR3 consists of 17 residues. CDR1 GTSNPN and CDR2 SVGIG come from the germline V gene (reference sequence). V was clipped by 0 bases and J by 4 bases, with 22 bases between them.

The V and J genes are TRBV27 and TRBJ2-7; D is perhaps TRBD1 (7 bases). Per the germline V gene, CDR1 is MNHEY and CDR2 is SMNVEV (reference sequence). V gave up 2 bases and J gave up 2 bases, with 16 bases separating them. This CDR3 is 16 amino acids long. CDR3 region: CASSLTWGDRPYEQYF. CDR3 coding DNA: TGTGCCAGCAGTTTAACATGGGGGGACAGACCCTACGAGCAGTACTTC.